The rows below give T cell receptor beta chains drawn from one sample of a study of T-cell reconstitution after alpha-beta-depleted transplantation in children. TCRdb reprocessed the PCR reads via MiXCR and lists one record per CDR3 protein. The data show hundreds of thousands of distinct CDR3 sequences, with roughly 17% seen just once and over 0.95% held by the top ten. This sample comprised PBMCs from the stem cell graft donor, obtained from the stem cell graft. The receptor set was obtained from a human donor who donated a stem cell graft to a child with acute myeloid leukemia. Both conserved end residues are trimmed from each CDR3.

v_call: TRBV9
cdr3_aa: ASSIVTDTQY

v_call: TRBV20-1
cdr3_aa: SARPIGGYEQY

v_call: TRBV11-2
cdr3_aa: ASSLNPDRDEKLF

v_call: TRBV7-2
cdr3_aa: ASSPRQYTEAF

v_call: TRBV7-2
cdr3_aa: ASSLGSGGNYEQY

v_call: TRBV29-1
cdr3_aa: SVRGLRADTQY

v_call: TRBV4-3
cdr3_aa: ASSQERRDEAF

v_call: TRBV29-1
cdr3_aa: TIGVTTDTQY

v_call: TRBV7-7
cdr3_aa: ASSLYRDRGLETQY

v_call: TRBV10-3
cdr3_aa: AISESTRENEQF

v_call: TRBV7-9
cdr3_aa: ASSARNYGYT

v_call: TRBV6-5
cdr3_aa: ASSPRGQGDTQY

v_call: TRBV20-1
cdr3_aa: SASEAPPVGYT

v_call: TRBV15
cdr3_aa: ATAQGRLQPQH

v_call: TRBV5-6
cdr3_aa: ASSRRASTDTQY

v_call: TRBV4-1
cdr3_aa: ASSLGTADSYGYT

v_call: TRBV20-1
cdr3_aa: SARVGRGRGSNQPQH

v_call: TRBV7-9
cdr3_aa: ASEGSVTYEQY

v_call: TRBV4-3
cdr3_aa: ASSQDEAGNTIY

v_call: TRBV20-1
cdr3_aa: SARDPWGRGDSYEQY

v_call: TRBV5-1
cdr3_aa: ASSLETSGDIDTQY

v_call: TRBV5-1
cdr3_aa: ASSLVGQGVEAF

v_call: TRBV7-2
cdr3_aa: ASSSSPGAAGAF

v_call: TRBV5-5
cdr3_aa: ASSFDVDNSPLH

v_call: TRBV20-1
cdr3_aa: SARHRGGNQPQH

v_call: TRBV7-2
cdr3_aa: ASTPERGDIQY

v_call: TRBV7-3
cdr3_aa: ASSLELAGKTQY

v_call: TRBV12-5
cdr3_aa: ASGLGLPGDEQF

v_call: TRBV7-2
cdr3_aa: ASSFRRAEAF

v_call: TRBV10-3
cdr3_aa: AISTGDTSYEQY

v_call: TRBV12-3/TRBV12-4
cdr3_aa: ASSPSGDEQY

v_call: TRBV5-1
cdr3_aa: ASSLRLAEDTQY

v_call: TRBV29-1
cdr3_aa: SVVPMTGLAGGYNEQF